This T cell receptor (beta chain) derives from a study of tissue T cells after allogeneic stem cell transplantation. Time point denoted: mouse harvest day 14 after allogeneic transplant. The graft held 10^6 splenic CD5+ T cells and 10^7 T-cell-depleted bone marrow cells. The germline V and J ends were trimmed by 4 bases and 4 bases, with 8 bases remaining between them. Germline values: CDR1 KGHPV, CDR2 FQNQEV (reference sequence). This CDR3 contains 12 residues. Sequenced by immunoSEQ multiplex PCR; TCRdb stores in-frame clones only, minus some. Of thousands of clones in the sample, around a third were seen once. This clone is labeled large. Any gene name here is a mouse gene name. The missing CDR3 end, 1 residue past where the read stops, is filled in from the germline J gene.

V usage is TRBV26 and J usage is TRBJ2-7, with D possibly TRBD1 on 6 matching bases. This receptor was obtained from a female BALB/c mouse given C57BL/6 T cells with graft-versus-host disease after an allogeneic hematopoietic cell transplant. Input material: skin. The sequenced CDR3 bases are TGTGCCAGCAGTCGGGACAAATATGAACAGTAC. Its protein is CASSRDKYEQY. The complete CDR3 reads CASSRDKYEQYF.